A selection of T cell receptor beta chains follows, all from one sample in a study of cytomegalovirus exposure and HLA in healthy donors. Measured with immunoSEQ multiplex PCR; TCRdb has only the in-frame clones, and not every one. The sample contains roughly 140,000 clones, about four fifths of which appear only once. Sequenced input: PBMCs. The receptors here all came from a man aged 50-59 years in good health and CMV-seropositive. CDR3s include the opening cysteine and the closing phenylalanine or tryptophan. A D gene is named only where the DNA matches it firmly. Where a row states a size, it is once, few, many or the class of an expanded clone; other rows omit it.

j_gene: TRBJ2-1; v_gene: TRBV6-5; d_gene: .; abundance: .; CDR3nt: TGTGCCAGCAGTTACAGGGGATCCTCCTACAATGAGCAGTTCTTC; CDR3aa: CASSYRGSSYNEQFF
j_gene: TRBJ1-2; v_gene: TRBV2; d_gene: TRBD1; abundance: few; CDR3nt: TGTGCCAGCAGTGTGGACAGGGTTATCGGCTACACCTTC; CDR3aa: CASSVDRVIGYTF
j_gene: TRBJ2-1; v_gene: TRBV28; d_gene: TRBD1; abundance: once; CDR3nt: TGTGCCAGCAGTACAGGGGAAAGCTCCTACAATGAGCAGTTCTTC; CDR3aa: CASSTGESSYNEQFF
j_gene: TRBJ2-1; v_gene: TRBV28; d_gene: TRBD1; abundance: .; CDR3nt: TGTGCCAGACGGACAGGGCCGAGCTCCTACAATGAGCAGTTCTTC; CDR3aa: CARRTGPSSYNEQFF
j_gene: TRBJ1-2; v_gene: TRBV7-9; d_gene: .; abundance: .; CDR3nt: TGTGCCAGCAGCCCCCAGACAGCTAACTATGGCTACACCTTC; CDR3aa: CASSPQTANYGYTF
j_gene: TRBJ2-3; v_gene: TRBV6-4; d_gene: TRBD2; abundance: .; CDR3nt: TGTGCCAGCAGTGACACCGGGACTAGCGACACAGATACGCAGTATTTT; CDR3aa: CASSDTGTSDTDTQYF
j_gene: TRBJ2-1; v_gene: TRBV27; d_gene: TRBD1; abundance: .; CDR3nt: TGTGCCAGCAAGTCGGGACAGGGTCCCAATGAGCAGTTCTTC; CDR3aa: CASKSGQGPNEQFF
j_gene: TRBJ1-1; v_gene: TRBV19; d_gene: TRBD1; abundance: few; CDR3nt: TGTGCCAGTAGTACCGGACAGGACATGAACACTGAAGCTTTCTTT; CDR3aa: CASSTGQDMNTEAFF
j_gene: TRBJ1-4; v_gene: TRBV30; d_gene: .; abundance: .; CDR3nt: TGTGCCTGGAGGAAAACAGGGTTCTTTTCGGACGAAAAACTGTTTTTT; CDR3aa: CAWRKTGFFSDEKLFF
j_gene: TRBJ2-2; v_gene: TRBV9; d_gene: TRBD1; abundance: .; CDR3nt: TGTGCCAGCAGCCGACAGGGGACGGTCAACACCGGGGAGCTGTTTTTT; CDR3aa: CASSRQGTVNTGELFF
j_gene: TRBJ1-5; v_gene: TRBV30; d_gene: .; abundance: .; CDR3nt: TGTGCCTGGGGCCCCACGGCCCAGGCATATCAGCCCCAGCATTTT; CDR3aa: CAWGPTAQAYQPQHF
j_gene: TRBJ2-1; v_gene: TRBV9; d_gene: TRBD1; abundance: few; CDR3nt: TGTGCCAGCAGCGTTGACGGACAGGGCTGGGATGAGCAGTTCTTC; CDR3aa: CASSVDGQGWDEQFF
j_gene: TRBJ2-1; v_gene: TRBV6-4; d_gene: TRBD2; abundance: once; CDR3nt: TGTGCCAGCAGTGACTCGGGAGGGAACTCCTACAATGAGCAGTTCTTC; CDR3aa: CASSDSGGNSYNEQFF
j_gene: TRBJ2-7; v_gene: TRBV28; d_gene: TRBD1; abundance: .; CDR3nt: TGTGCCAGCAGGAGAGGGGACAGGGGGTCCCGAGGGCAGTACTTC; CDR3aa: CASRRGDRGSRGQYF
j_gene: TRBJ2-1; v_gene: TRBV6-6; d_gene: .; abundance: few; CDR3nt: TGTGCCAGCAGCCCTACACAGGGTCTTTACAATGAGCAGTTCTTC; CDR3aa: CASSPTQGLYNEQFF
j_gene: TRBJ2-3; v_gene: TRBV18; d_gene: TRBD1; abundance: few; CDR3nt: TGTGCCAGCTCACGGGACAGGGTGACTCCAGATACGCAGTATTTT; CDR3aa: CASSRDRVTPDTQYF
j_gene: TRBJ2-3; v_gene: TRBV5-1; d_gene: TRBD2; abundance: .; CDR3nt: TGCGCCAGCAGCCCGACTTGGACTAGCGGGACGCAGTATTTT; CDR3aa: CASSPTWTSGTQYF
j_gene: TRBJ2-6; v_gene: TRBV28; d_gene: .; abundance: .; CDR3nt: TGTGCCAGCAGTTTCGGACAGCCCTCTGGGGCCAACGTCCTGACTTTC; CDR3aa: CASSFGQPSGANVLTF
j_gene: TRBJ2-7; v_gene: TRBV10-3; d_gene: TRBD1; abundance: .; CDR3nt: TGTGCCACCATAACCGGGACAGATTCCTACGAGCAGTACTTC; CDR3aa: CATITGTDSYEQYF
j_gene: TRBJ1-2; v_gene: TRBV29-1; d_gene: .; abundance: .; CDR3nt: TGCAGCGTTGAAGAACCAGGCTTCATGACCTATGGCTACACCTTC; CDR3aa: CSVEEPGFMTYGYTF
j_gene: TRBJ2-4; v_gene: TRBV29-1; d_gene: .; abundance: .; CDR3nt: TGCAGCGGGGTAGACGGGGTTCCCATTCAGTACTTC; CDR3aa: CSGVDGVPIQYF
j_gene: TRBJ2-3; v_gene: TRBV27; d_gene: .; abundance: .; CDR3nt: TGTGCCAGCAGTTTATTTCCCGGAGATACAGATACGCAGTATTTT; CDR3aa: CASSLFPGDTDTQYF
j_gene: TRBJ1-6; v_gene: TRBV5-4; d_gene: .; abundance: .; CDR3nt: TGTGCCAGCAGCTTGGGTGTGACAGACAATTCACCCCTCCACTTT; CDR3aa: CASSLGVTDNSPLHF
j_gene: TRBJ1-5; v_gene: TRBV5-8; d_gene: .; abundance: .; CDR3nt: TGTGCCAGCAGCTTAACAGGTCGACAGCCCCAGCATTTT; CDR3aa: CASSLTGRQPQHF
j_gene: TRBJ2-7; v_gene: TRBV6-1; d_gene: .; abundance: .; CDR3nt: TGTGCCAGCAGTGAAGCTTCCCTAGCGACCACCTACGAGCAGTACTTC; CDR3aa: CASSEASLATTYEQYF
j_gene: TRBJ2-7; v_gene: TRBV7-9; d_gene: TRBD2; abundance: once; CDR3nt: TGTGCCAGCAGCACTAGCGGGAGCGAGCAGTACTTC; CDR3aa: CASSTSGSEQYF
j_gene: TRBJ2-1; v_gene: TRBV5-1; d_gene: TRBD2; abundance: once; CDR3nt: TGCGCCAGCAGCTCCTCCGGGACTAGCGGGGTGGGTGAGCAGTTCTTC; CDR3aa: CASSSSGTSGVGEQFF
j_gene: TRBJ1-2; v_gene: TRBV7-2; d_gene: TRBD1; abundance: .; CDR3nt: TGTGCCAGCAGCTCGCCAAAAACAGGGGAAGCTAACTATGGCTACACCTTC; CDR3aa: CASSSPKTGEANYGYTF
j_gene: TRBJ2-1; v_gene: TRBV5-1; d_gene: .; abundance: .; CDR3nt: TGCGCCAGCAGCTTGGTTCTCCCCTACAATGAGCAGTTCTTC; CDR3aa: CASSLVLPYNEQFF
j_gene: TRBJ2-1; v_gene: TRBV14; d_gene: TRBD1; abundance: .; CDR3nt: TGTGCCAGCACTCGAGGGAATGACAGGGATAGTGAGCAGTTCTTC; CDR3aa: CASTRGNDRDSEQFF
j_gene: TRBJ2-1; v_gene: TRBV7-9; d_gene: .; abundance: .; CDR3nt: TGTGCCAGCTCGAGCGTACTAAATGAGCAGTTCTTC; CDR3aa: CASSSVLNEQFF
j_gene: TRBJ1-6; v_gene: TRBV6-5; d_gene: TRBD1; abundance: .; CDR3nt: TGTGCCAGCAGTCCTTCGACAGGGTTAGGTTCACCCCTCCACTTT; CDR3aa: CASSPSTGLGSPLHF
j_gene: TRBJ2-7; v_gene: TRBV2; d_gene: TRBD2; abundance: .; CDR3nt: TGTGCCAGCAGTGCAGGACTAGCGCGTCCCTACGAGCAGTACTTC; CDR3aa: CASSAGLARPYEQYF
j_gene: TRBJ2-7; v_gene: TRBV6-1; d_gene: .; abundance: few; CDR3nt: TGTGCCAGCAGCCCGACAGCCCGAAGCTCCTACGAGCAGTACTTC; CDR3aa: CASSPTARSSYEQYF
j_gene: TRBJ2-1; v_gene: TRBV5-1; d_gene: TRBD2; abundance: .; CDR3nt: TGCGCCAGCAGCCGTAGCGGGGGGTACAATGAGCAGTTCTTC; CDR3aa: CASSRSGGYNEQFF
j_gene: TRBJ2-2; v_gene: TRBV6-4; d_gene: .; abundance: .; CDR3nt: TGTGCCAGCAGTGACTGGGGCGATGGAGGGACCGGGGAGCTGTTTTTT; CDR3aa: CASSDWGDGGTGELFF
j_gene: TRBJ2-1; v_gene: TRBV5-4; d_gene: .; abundance: .; CDR3nt: TGTGCCAGCAGCTTGGGAATTGGAGCGGGCCTACACAATGAGCAGTTCTTC; CDR3aa: CASSLGIGAGLHNEQFF
j_gene: TRBJ1-5; v_gene: TRBV6-5; d_gene: .; abundance: few; CDR3nt: TGTGCCAGCAATCCGACAGGTAGCAATCAGCCCCAGCATTTT; CDR3aa: CASNPTGSNQPQHF
j_gene: TRBJ2-3; v_gene: TRBV4-1; d_gene: .; abundance: .; CDR3nt: TGCGCCAGCAGCCAAGACCCGTCAGATACGCAGTATTTT; CDR3aa: CASSQDPSDTQYF
j_gene: TRBJ2-7; v_gene: TRBV7-2; d_gene: TRBD2; abundance: .; CDR3nt: TGTGCCAGCAGCCCAGCGGGAGGCGTGTGGGAGCAGTACTTC; CDR3aa: CASSPAGGVWEQYF
j_gene: TRBJ2-7; v_gene: TRBV27; d_gene: TRBD2; abundance: .; CDR3nt: TGTGCCAGCAGCCTATACTCCGGGGGGTACGAGCAGTACTTC; CDR3aa: CASSLYSGGYEQYF
j_gene: TRBJ2-7; v_gene: TRBV5-1; d_gene: TRBD2; abundance: few; CDR3nt: TGCGCCAGCAGCCCCGGGACTAGCGGACTCACCTACGAGCAGTACTTC; CDR3aa: CASSPGTSGLTYEQYF
j_gene: TRBJ1-2; v_gene: TRBV27; d_gene: .; abundance: .; CDR3nt: TGTGCCAGCAGTTTACAGGGATGGTATGGCTACACCTTC; CDR3aa: CASSLQGWYGYTF
j_gene: TRBJ2-1; v_gene: TRBV5-1; d_gene: .; abundance: .; CDR3nt: TGCGCCAGCAGCTTGTATGCGGCGGGTGAGCAGTTCTTC; CDR3aa: CASSLYAAGEQFF
j_gene: TRBJ2-7; v_gene: TRBV28; d_gene: .; abundance: .; CDR3nt: TGTGCCAGCAGTTACGGTGACAGTTCAATCTACGAGCAGTACTTC; CDR3aa: CASSYGDSSIYEQYF
j_gene: TRBJ2-2; v_gene: TRBV11-2; d_gene: TRBD2; abundance: .; CDR3nt: TGTGCCAGCAGCTACTTCGTAATGGGAGGGTTAACCGGGGAGCTGTTTTTT; CDR3aa: CASSYFVMGGLTGELFF
j_gene: TRBJ1-3; v_gene: TRBV6-4; d_gene: .; abundance: .; CDR3nt: TGTGCCAGCAGTGGGGCAGGGTACTCTGGAAACACCATATATTTT; CDR3aa: CASSGAGYSGNTIYF
j_gene: TRBJ1-6; v_gene: TRBV10-3; d_gene: .; abundance: .; CDR3nt: TGTGCCACCGGTACAGGCGATTCACCCCTCCACTTT; CDR3aa: CATGTGDSPLHF
j_gene: TRBJ2-1; v_gene: TRBV2; d_gene: .; abundance: once; CDR3nt: TGTGCCAGCGGGCAGGACTACAATGAGCAGTTCTTC; CDR3aa: CASGQDYNEQFF
j_gene: TRBJ2-7; v_gene: TRBV11-2; d_gene: .; abundance: .; CDR3nt: TGTGCCAGCAGCCCCCAGGACTACGAGCAGTACTTC; CDR3aa: CASSPQDYEQYF
j_gene: TRBJ2-3; v_gene: TRBV11-2; d_gene: TRBD2; abundance: .; CDR3nt: TGTGCCAGCAGCTTTTCTGTGGGGGGACTAGCGGGAGCGCAGTATTTT; CDR3aa: CASSFSVGGLAGAQYF
j_gene: TRBJ2-7; v_gene: TRBV5-1; d_gene: TRBD2; abundance: .; CDR3nt: TGCGCCAGCAGCTACCAAGCGGGATCTTCCTACGAGCAGTACTTC; CDR3aa: CASSYQAGSSYEQYF
j_gene: TRBJ2-3; v_gene: TRBV6-4; d_gene: .; abundance: once; CDR3nt: TGTGCCAGCAGTGTACAGGACACAGATACGCAGTATTTT; CDR3aa: CASSVQDTDTQYF
j_gene: TRBJ2-1; v_gene: TRBV27; d_gene: .; abundance: once; CDR3nt: TGTGCCAGCAGTAACAGGAAAAGCTCCTACAATGAGCAGTTCTTC; CDR3aa: CASSNRKSSYNEQFF